This T cell receptor beta chain was profiled in a study of blood T cell repertoires in COVID-19. About the study: The samples span acute and convalescent COVID-19 from the United States, Italy and Spain. T cells, B-cell-depleted T cells, or PBMCs supplied cDNA or gDNA.

Per the original methods: How many nucleated cells were present was estimated from reference gene primer amplification. Clones were sequenced by immunoSEQ multiplex PCR, and TCRdb holds only the in-frame ones, with some missing. The DNA was the basis for D and trimming; V, J and clone size are from that table. Of some 490,000 clones listed, 70% to 90% are singletons. The CDR3 totals 19 residues. The germline gives CDR1 MGHRA, CDR2 YSYEKL. V gave up 0 bases and J gave up 0 bases, with 18 bases separating them. Sequencing input: peripheral blood. V usage is TRBV4-1 and J usage is TRBJ1-3, with D hard to call. The source is a human donor in a cohort sampled during active COVID-19. The DNA for the CDR3 is TGCGCCAGCAGCCAAGAGGGCGCGGGAAGCGGGTACTCTGGAAACACCATATATTTT. Protein sequence: CASSQEGAGSGYSGNTIYF.